This T cell receptor (beta chain) comes out of a study of T cell responses to AZD1222 COVID-19 vaccine. Study-wide findings and caveats: In a largely white British group with more females than males, clonal diversity was possibly underestimated. Only a handful of AZD1222 recipients tested seropositive at baseline.

Sequenced by immunoSEQ multiplex PCR; TCRdb stores in-frame clones only, minus some. The table lists 200,000 or so clones, roughly 91% of them singletons. On this clone: Its antigen is still unknown.

The germline CDR1 and CDR2 sequences are KGHDR and SFDVKD. The V end was cut by 7 bases, the J end by 7 bases, with 15 bases between. The CDR3 is 13 residues long. This sequence was found in an adult in good health. V usage is TRBV24-1 and J usage is TRBJ1-2; possible D gene TRBD1, 5 bases. This material consisted of peripheral blood, taken on day 0 of MenACWY control vaccination. The CDR3 sequence: CATRGTPGSGYTF. Here the CDR3 DNA reads TGTGCCACCAGAGGGACGCCAGGGTCTGGCTACACCTTC.